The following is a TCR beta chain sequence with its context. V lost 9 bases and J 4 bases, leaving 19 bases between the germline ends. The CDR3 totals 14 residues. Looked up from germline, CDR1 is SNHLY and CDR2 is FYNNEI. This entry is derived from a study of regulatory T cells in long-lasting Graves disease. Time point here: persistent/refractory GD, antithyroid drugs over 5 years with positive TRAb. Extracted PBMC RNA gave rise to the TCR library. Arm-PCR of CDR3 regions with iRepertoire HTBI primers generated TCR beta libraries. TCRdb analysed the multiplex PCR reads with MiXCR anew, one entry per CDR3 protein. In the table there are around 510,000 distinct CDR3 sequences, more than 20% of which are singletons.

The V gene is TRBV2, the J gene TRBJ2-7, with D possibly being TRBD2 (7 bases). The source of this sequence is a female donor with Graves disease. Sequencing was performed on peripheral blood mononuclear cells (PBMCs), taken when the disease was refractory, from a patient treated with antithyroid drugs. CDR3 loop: CASLRGREKYEQYF. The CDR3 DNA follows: TGTGCCAGTCTCCGGGGGCGGGAGAAGTACGAGCAGTACTTC.